This is a list of T cell receptor beta chains from one sample in a study of blood T cell repertoires in COVID-19. Clones were sequenced by immunoSEQ multiplex PCR, and TCRdb holds only the in-frame ones, with some missing. The table lists about 210,000 clones, about four fifths of them singletons, with approximately 8% in the top ten. Sequenced sample: peripheral blood. Every receptor here comes from a woman aged 45-65 years with active or convalescent COVID-19. The conserved cysteine and the conserved F or W are not part of the CDR3 here. Part of the rows lack a size; the others show once, few, many or a class for expanded clones.

TRBV18	-	TRBJ2-1	ASSPPWGGKSYNEQF
TRBV5-6	-	TRBJ2-5	ASSRQDGETQY
TRBV28	-	TRBJ1-2	ASSPGQGLWGYT
TRBV7-2	-	TRBJ1-1	ASRSPLKRGNTEAF
TRBV5-1	-	TRBJ2-7	ASSSGSSDEQY
TRBV11-2	-	TRBJ1-1	ASSSPSDRGGTEAF
TRBV5-1	-	TRBJ2-4	ASSTGTGKNIQY
TRBV5-1	-	TRBJ1-1	ASSSRDINTEAF
TRBV5-4	-	TRBJ2-1	ASSSAGGLNYNEQF
TRBV18	-	TRBJ2-3	ASSLFNSDTQY
TRBV28	-	TRBJ1-1	ASSPQGQGAGEAF
TRBV5-1	few	TRBJ1-1	ASSYDPPGTGGFDTEAF
TRBV5-6	-	TRBJ2-4	ASSLLPSGVAKNIQY
TRBV5-1	-	TRBJ2-2	ASSLGLNTGELF
TRBV2	-	TRBJ1-4	ASRARQGLNEKLF
TRBV28	-	TRBJ2-7	ASTSGLTYEQY
TRBV12-5	many	TRBJ2-2	ASGLVQGTAGELF
TRBV27	-	TRBJ1-2	ASKTGSLNYGYT
TRBV2	-	TRBJ2-6	ASSEQRETLT
TRBV24-1	-	TRBJ2-1	ATSDLRSDEQF
TRBV19	-	TRBJ1-4	ASSGTGVEKLF
TRBV18	-	TRBJ1-4	ASSPQQGTLHEKLF
TRBV19	-	TRBJ2-1	ASSPLISGPGEQF
TRBV30	once	TRBJ2-7	AGAGDPYEQY